These T cell receptor beta chains were read from a single sample in a study of T cell responses to AZD1222 COVID-19 vaccine. The repertoire was sequenced with immunoSEQ multiplex PCR; TCRdb's copy has only in-frame clones and lacks some. In the table there are 150,000 to 160,000 clones, roughly nine tenths of which are singletons. The input for sequencing was peripheral blood, taken on day 0 of AZD1222 vaccination. These receptors were obtained from an adult in good health. The CDR3 runs from the conserved cysteine through the conserved F or W. The D gene is left open where the match is weak. Clone size appears in some rows only: once, few, many, or a class for an expanded clone.

size,J,D,V,CDR3,DNA
-,TRBJ1-2,TRBD1,TRBV15,CATSNPGQGGGYTF,TGTGCCACCAGCAACCCGGGACAGGGCGGGGGCTACACCTTC
-,TRBJ1-2,-,TRBV28,CASSLDSLYGYTF,TGTGCCAGCAGCCTTGACAGTCTCTATGGCTACACCTTC
-,TRBJ1-3,TRBD1,TRBV6-5,CASSSSGGPGNTIYF,TGTGCCAGCAGTTCCTCAGGGGGCCCTGGAAACACCATATATTTT
-,TRBJ2-1,-,TRBV9,CASSPDPRGGGNNEQFF,TGTGCCAGCAGCCCGGACCCAAGAGGGGGGGGGAACAATGAGCAGTTCTTC
-,TRBJ2-1,TRBD1,TRBV5-1,CASSLLGQGNNEQFF,TGCGCCAGCAGCCTCCTAGGACAGGGTAACAATGAGCAGTTCTTC
once,TRBJ1-1,-,TRBV20-1,CSARGEKAFF,TGCAGTGCTAGGGGGGAGAAAGCTTTCTTT
-,TRBJ2-1,-,TRBV21-1,CASRKVPYNEQFF,TGTGCCAGCAGGAAAGTGCCCTACAATGAGCAGTTCTTC
-,TRBJ1-2,-,TRBV7-3,CASSVLGSYGYTF,TGTGCCAGCAGCGTACTAGGTAGCTATGGCTACACCTTC
-,TRBJ1-3,-,TRBV19,CASSLRHSGNTIYF,TGTGCCAGTAGTCTGAGACACTCTGGAAACACCATATATTTT
-,TRBJ2-7,TRBD2,TRBV9,CASSVFSGSGYEQYF,TGTGCCAGCAGCGTTTTTAGCGGGAGTGGCTACGAGCAGTACTTC
-,TRBJ2-5,TRBD1,TRBV5-3,CARKVPGTARETQYF,TGTGCCAGAAAAGTCCCGGGGACAGCGAGAGAGACCCAGTACTTC